The next 20 T cell receptor beta chains were all read from a single sample in a study of cytomegalovirus exposure and HLA in healthy donors. The PCR employed 60 Vbeta primers together with 13 Jbeta primers. This table comes from immunoSEQ multiplex PCR, and its TCRdb copy is limited to in-frame clones, with some not included. The table has fewer than 200,000 clones, around 80% seen once. Sequenced: PBMCs. The receptors were gathered from a man aged 35 to 55 in good health and CMV-seronegative.

V is TRBV7-9 and J is TRBJ1-5; D may be TRBD1 (6 bases). Germline V gene sequence: CDR1 SEHNR, CDR2 FQNEAQ (reference sequence). This CDR3 contains 18 residues. V shed 5 bases and J shed 0 bases, with 20 bases lying between them. The CDR3 DNA sequence: TGTGCCAGCAGCGGGAGACGGGACACCCAATATAGCAATCAGCCCCAGCATTTT. Residues: CASSGRRDTQYSNQPQHF.

This rearrangement joins TRBV4-1 to TRBJ1-5; 9 bases line up with TRBD1. The CDR3 extends over 14 amino acids. Unmatched junction bases numbered 0, after V lost 4 bases and J lost 2 bases. The germline CDR1 and CDR2 sequences are MGHRA and YSYEKL. CDR3 bases: TGCGCCAGCAGCCGGACAGGGGGCAATCAGCCCCAGCATTTT. Amino acid sequence: CASSRTGGNQPQHF.

The chain is built from TRBV11-2 and TRBJ1-4; weak D call: TRBD1 (5 bases). There are 16 residues in the CDR3. V was shortened by 4 bases and J by 0 bases, with 12 bases between the two germline ends. Germline CDR1 and CDR2: SGHAT and FQNNGV. CDR3 DNA: TGTGCCAGCAGCTCGACAGAGACTGCAACTAATGAAAAACTGTTTTTT. It yields the protein CASSSTETATNEKLFF.

This clone was observed a single time. V gene TRBV30 combines with J gene TRBJ2-1, with TRBD2 matching 13 bases. The V and J ends lost 0 bases and 4 bases, in that order; junction bases with no gene match: 6. The V gene's germline CDR1 is GTSNPN and CDR2 SVGIG (reference sequence). The CDR3 loop spans 17 amino acids. The DNA for the CDR3 is TGTGCCTGGAGTGTCCCCCTACTAGCGGGGGGGTACAATGAGCAGTTCTTC. Its protein is CAWSVPLLAGGYNEQFF.

The chain employs TRBV7-9 and TRBJ2-7; 9 nucleotides line up with TRBD1. The V gene's germline CDR1 is SEHNR and CDR2 FQNEAQ (reference sequence). Losses at the gene ends were 5 bases for V and 7 bases for J; bases not matched to a gene: 3. This CDR3 is built from 12 residues. In DNA, the CDR3 is TGTGCCAGCAGCCCCGACAGGGGGGAGCAGTACTTC. Translation: CASSPDRGEQYF.

The chain uses TRBV10-3 and TRBJ2-7; a possible D gene is TRBD2 (6 bases). V was trimmed by 0 bases and J by 5 bases, leaving 11 bases between them. CDR1 and CDR2 (germline): ENHRY, SYGVKD. CDR3 length: 14 amino acids. The CDR3 loop is CAISESRGGNEQYF. In DNA, the CDR3 is TGTGCCATCAGTGAGTCTAGAGGCGGGAACGAGCAGTACTTC.

In the case of this clone: At one boundary the junction diverges from the germline segment, which might be a read error. This chain connects TRBV7-9 to TRBJ2-7; 8 positions agree with TRBD1. Germline V CDR1 and CDR2: SEHNR, FQNEAQ (reference sequence). The CDR3 loop spans 12 amino acids. In nucleotides, the CDR3 is TGTTCCAGCAGCGCTGGGACAGGTGAGCAGTACTTC. Translating gives CSSSAGTGEQYF.

This chain links TRBV7-2 with TRBJ1-2; D perhaps matches TRBD1 (6 bases). The CDR3 is 15 amino acids. V was shortened by 3 bases and J by 0 bases, with 11 bases between the two germline ends. The germline V gene has CDR1 SGHTA and CDR2 FQGNSA. The chain's CDR3 is CASSFQGRANYGYTF. The CDR3 DNA follows: TGTGCCAGCAGCTTTCAGGGGAGGGCTAACTATGGCTACACCTTC.

The chain employs TRBV7-8 and TRBJ1-6; tentatively, D is TRBD1 (6 bases). CDR3 length: 15 amino acids. Germline V CDR1 and CDR2: SGHVS, FQNEAQ. Trimming stripped 0 bases from V and 8 bases from J, with 11 bases between. The CDR3 spells CASSLAGRGYSPLHF. The CDR3 region has the DNA TGTGCCAGCAGCTTAGCGGGCAGGGGATATTCACCCCTCCACTTT.

The chain combines TRBV11-2 with TRBJ2-7; D gene ambiguous. Looked up from germline, CDR1 is SGHAT and CDR2 is FQNNGV. V lost 3 bases to trimming and J lost 5 bases, with 5 bases between them. This CDR3 is 11 amino acids long. The CDR3 coding sequence is TGTGCCAGCAGCTTGTTCGACGAGCAGTACTTC. This gives the protein CASSLFDEQYF.

This clone was seen just once. The rearrangement uses TRBV27 and TRBJ2-1; D remains unclear. The CDR3 length is 14 residues. Germline CDR1 reads MNHEY; CDR2 reads SMNVEV (reference sequence). Between the trimmed V and J ends, which lost 2 bases and 4 bases, there was a span of 9 bases. This chain's CDR3 is CASSLGLLYNEQFF. The CDR3 DNA sequence: TGTGCCAGCAGTTTAGGTCTACTTTACAATGAGCAGTTCTTC.

In its sample, this clone was seen once. This sequence joins TRBV7-2 and TRBJ2-3, with 10 nucleotides matching TRBD2. The V and J ends lost 3 bases and 0 bases, in that order; junction bases with no gene match: 0. Germline CDR1 reads SGHTA; CDR2 reads FQGNSA. The CDR3 extends over 15 amino acids. The CDR3, as DNA: TGTGCCAGCAGCTTGACTAGCGGGAGCACAGATACGCAGTATTTT. Translation gives CASSLTSGSTDTQYF.

The chain recombines TRBV6-5 with TRBJ1-3; 7 bases are shared with TRBD1. The CDR3 is 15 residues long. J was trimmed by 4 bases and V by 0 bases; bases with no gene match: 3. The V gene's germline CDR1 is MNHEY and CDR2 SVGAGI. CDR3 region: CASSYSTGVGNTIYF. The CDR3 nucleotides read TGTGCCAGCAGTTACTCCACAGGGGTGGGAAACACCATATATTTT.

This chain uses TRBV30 with TRBJ2-1, with 9 bases fitting TRBD2. Germline CDR1 GTSNPN, CDR2 SVGIG (reference sequence). This CDR3 contains 20 residues. V dropped 1 base and J dropped 0; count of bases not matched to a gene: 16. The DNA of the CDR3 is TGTGCCTGGAGTGGAATACCCCCTCGACTAGCGGCGAGCTCCTACAATGAGCAGTTCTTC. This sequence encodes CAWSGIPPRLAASSYNEQFF.

The genes are TRBV27 and TRBJ1-5; D remains unclear. CDR3 length equals 15 residues. Trimming shortened V by 6 bases and J by 0 bases, and 12 bases separated the two germline ends. Germline CDR1 is MNHEY and CDR2 is SMNVEV (reference sequence). This CDR3 reads CASSSRSNSNQPQHF. The CDR3 coding sequence is TGTGCCAGCAGCAGCAGGTCAAATAGCAATCAGCCCCAGCATTTT.

The gene calls are TRBV7-7 and TRBJ2-2, with 7 bases lining up with TRBD1. CDR3 length equals 16 residues. Trimming removed 5 bases from V and 2 bases from J; junction bases left unmatched: 8. Germline V lookup: CDR1 SSHAT, CDR2 FNYEAQ (reference sequence). CDR3 region: CASSPTWDRNTGELFF. CDR3 bases: TGTGCCAGCAGCCCCACTTGGGACAGAAACACCGGGGAGCTGTTTTTT.

The V gene is TRBV5-1, the J gene TRBJ1-5; D possibly corresponds to TRBD1 (5 bases). The CDR3 extends over 14 amino acids. V lost 4 bases and J lost 7, with 15 bases in between. Germline V CDR1 and CDR2: SGHRS, YFSETQ. CDR3 sequence: CASSQDSLGQPQHF. The CDR3 DNA sequence: TGCGCCAGCAGCCAAGACAGCCTCGGGCAGCCCCAGCATTTT.

This clone was seen more than once but under ten times. This chain uses TRBV18 with TRBJ1-1, with a tentative D call TRBD1 (6 bases). V lost 6 bases to trimming and J lost 1 base, with 18 bases between them. Germline lookup yields CDR1 KGHSH and CDR2 LQKENI. CDR3 length: 16 residues. CDR3 in DNA: TGTGCCAGCTCGGGCCGACAGGCGGCCTCGAACACTGAAGCTTTCTTT. It codes for CASSGRQAASNTEAFF.

The CDR3 region is CASSTVSEGGTGELFF. As DNA, the CDR3 is TGTGCCAGCAGCACAGTTTCCGAGGGTGGGACCGGGGAGCTGTTTTTT. The rearrangement uses TRBV7-9 and TRBJ2-2; perhaps TRBD2 as D (5 bases). Trimming stripped 5 bases from V and 5 bases from J, with 18 bases between. CDR3 size: 16 residues. Germline V gene sequence: CDR1 SEHNR, CDR2 FQNEAQ (reference sequence).

The rearrangement uses TRBV18 and TRBJ1-3, with 9 bases identical to TRBD1. This CDR3 comprises 14 residues. CDR1 and CDR2 from the germline V gene are KGHSH and LQKENI. The V gene end was trimmed by 6 bases and the J gene end by 7 bases; junction bases not matched to a gene: 7. The CDR3 sequence: CASSPTGGLNTIYF. CDR3 nucleotide sequence: TGTGCCAGCTCGCCCACAGGGGGCCTGAACACCATATATTTT.